This entry features one T cell receptor beta chain sequence. Its antigen is unknown. Per-base quality was not reported, and no clone a single base away is much larger than it. These data come from a study of lymphopenia after photon versus proton radiotherapy (dated by TCRdb to the late 2010s). In terms of the full investigation: In patients with gastrointestinal tumors who developed high-grade lymphopenia, the study compared the immunological effects of photon radiation therapy with those of proton radiation therapy. A cohort of some 20 patients with gastrointestinal tumors who received either photon or proton therapy and subsequently developed lymphopenia was included. The study was designed to characterize how the impact on the immune system differs between the two radiation modalities. General findings and caveats noted by the study authors: After the lymphocyte count nadir, oligoclonal expansion, especially of CD8+ Temra cells, was observed in photon-treated repertoires, and the drop in diversity was driven by this expansion. The survival association was assessed only in patients who died, and the authors presented better survival with proton therapy as a possibility rather than a demonstrated result. Across the cohort, a larger post-nadir drop in TCR diversity was inversely correlated with overall survival time among patients who died. During treatment, patients who received photon therapy lost naive T cells and TCR diversity and gained effector/memory populations, whereas patients who received proton therapy remained relatively stable.

From a lookup of the germline V gene, CDR1 and CDR2 are SGDLS and YYNGEE. The cysteine opens and the phenylalanine closes a CDR3 of 16 amino acids. Only the CDR3 region is kept as DNA, spanning 48 bases read in frame from base 1. Compared with germline, V lacks 0 bases and J lacks 5 bases; bases without a gene match: 1. Libraries were built with the immunoSEQ multiplex PCR assay. T cell repertoires were profiled with deep sequencing of rearranged TCR beta loci together with multiparametric flow cytometry. The table was pulled from immuneACCESS by TCRdb, which kept in-frame rearrangements only. Such tables lose some clones; where checked, under half of the loss comes from unresolved V genes, and the rest has no known cause. Recorded for this sample are 55,000 to 70,000 clones; 80% to 95% of them occurred a single time. The ten largest clonotypes hold 2% to 2.5% of the sample.

The V and J segments used are TRBV9 and TRBJ2-3, with 15 bases aligning to TRBD2. Here the sequenced sample was peripheral blood, taken from a patient treated with photon-based radiotherapy. The sequence came from a woman aged 40 to 55 with cholangiocarcinoma. The DNA sequence reads TGTGCCAGCAGCGTAGGGACTAGCGGGAGGGAAGATACGCAGTATTTT. Its coded protein is CASSVGTSGREDTQYF.